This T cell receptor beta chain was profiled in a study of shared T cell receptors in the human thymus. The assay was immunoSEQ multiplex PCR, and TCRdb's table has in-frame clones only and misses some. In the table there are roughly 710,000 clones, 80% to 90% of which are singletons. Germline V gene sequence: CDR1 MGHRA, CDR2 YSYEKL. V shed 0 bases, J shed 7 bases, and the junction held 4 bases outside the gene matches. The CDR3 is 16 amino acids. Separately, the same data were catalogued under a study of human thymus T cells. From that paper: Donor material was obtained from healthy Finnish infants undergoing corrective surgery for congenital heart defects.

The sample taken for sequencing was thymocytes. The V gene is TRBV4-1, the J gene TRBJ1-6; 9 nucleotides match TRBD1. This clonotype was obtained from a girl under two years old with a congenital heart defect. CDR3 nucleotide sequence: TGCGCCAGCAGCCAAGATAAGACAGGGGGAAATTCACCCCTCCACTTT. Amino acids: CASSQDKTGGNSPLHF.